This T cell receptor beta chain was captured in a study of T cell changes during pregnancy in multiple sclerosis. After removal of 3 bases from V and 4 bases from J, the junction contained 7 bases not matched to a gene. This CDR3 has 17 amino acids. The germline gives CDR1 KGHSH, CDR2 LQKENI. Method: immunoSEQ multiplex PCR; TCRdb's copy keeps in-frame clones and lacks some. The sample contains 70,000 or so clones, roughly nine tenths of which appear only once. The chain carries TRBV18 and TRBJ1-6, with 9 bases lining up with TRBD1. The starting material was peripheral blood, obtained in the third trimester of pregnancy. This clonotype originated in a female donor in good health, enrolled as a control in a pregnancy study. The CDR3 DNA follows: TGTGCCAGCTCACCTATTCCGGGACAGGGTTATAATTCACCCCTCCACTTT. This codes for CASSPIPGQGYNSPLHF.